The 14 T cell receptor beta chains below were found in one sample sequenced in a study of cytomegalovirus exposure and HLA in healthy donors. 60 Vbeta and 13 Jbeta primers were used in PCR. The table came from immunoSEQ multiplex PCR; TCRdb's copy has only in-frame clones and leaves some out. Counted here are over 200,000 clones, 82% occurring once; the ten biggest clones make up about 6%. Sequencing used PBMCs. The receptors stem from a man aged 40-50 years in good health and CMV-seropositive.

The chain carries TRBV5-1 and TRBJ2-1; TRBD1 aligns across 7 bases. The CDR3 consists of 15 residues. CDR1 is SGHRS and CDR2 is YFSETQ in the germline V gene. V dropped 4 bases and J dropped 4; count of bases not matched to a gene: 8. DNA for the CDR3: TGCGCCAGCAGCCTCCGGGACAGATTTTACAATGAGCAGTTCTTC. It specifies CASSLRDRFYNEQFF.

This chain uses TRBV6-1 with TRBJ2-7; 7 bases agree with TRBD2. The V and J ends lost 4 bases and 0 bases, in that order; junction bases with no gene match: 6. Germline CDR1 is MNHNS and CDR2 is SASEGT. The CDR3 has 15 residues. The CDR3 spells CASSVGTSASYEQYV. In DNA form, the CDR3 reads TGTGCCAGCAGTGTTGGCACTAGCGCCTCCTACGAGCAGTACGTC.

This clone was seen just once. V and J are TRBV5-1 and TRBJ2-1, with D perhaps TRBD2 (6 bases). The germline V gene has CDR1 SGHRS and CDR2 YFSETQ. The V gene lost 7 bases and the J gene lost 3 bases, with 11 bases spanning the gap. This CDR3 is built from 13 residues. CDR3 nucleotide sequence: TGCGCCAGCGGGACTGATAACTACAATGAGCAGTTCTTC. Its protein is CASGTDNYNEQFF. The full variable domain, completed using reference TRBV5-1 and TRBJ2-1, is KAGVTQTPRYLIKTRGQQVTLSCSPISGHRSVSWYQQTPGQGLQFLFEYFSETQRNKGNFPGRFSGRQFSNSRSEMNVSTLELGDSALYLCASGTDNYNEQFFGPGTRLTVL.

This chain links TRBV6-1 with TRBJ1-3, with 10 bases aligning to TRBD1. Germline trimming cut 6 bases from V and 4 bases from J; bases unmatched to any gene: 6. CDR1 and CDR2 from the germline V gene are MNHNS and SASEGT. This CDR3 has 15 residues. CDR3 residues: CASRSGTGVGNTIYF. For the CDR3, the DNA is TGTGCCAGCAGGTCCGGGACAGGGGTCGGAAACACCATATATTTT.

V gene TRBV6-1 combines with J gene TRBJ2-3, with TRBD1 as a possible D gene (6 bases). Germline assignment: CDR1 MNHNS and CDR2 SASEGT. This CDR3 region has 14 residues. Deletions cut 6 bases from V and 6 bases from J, with 16 bases between. The CDR3 nucleotides read TGTGCCAGCAGGCTACAGGGAAGTAGCGATACGCAGTATTTT. It translates to CASRLQGSSDTQYF.

As concerns this clone: The sample contains more than one DNA sequence encoding this CDR3. The V and J genes are TRBV27 and TRBJ2-7, with D maybe TRBD2 (6 bases). V gave up 4 bases and J gave up 0 bases, with 13 bases separating them. Per the germline V gene, CDR1 is MNHEY and CDR2 is SMNVEV (reference sequence). The CDR3 has 15 residues. The CDR3 nucleotides are TGTGCCAGCAGTTACGGGGCCGGGAGCTCCTACGAGCAGTACTTC. Translating it yields CASSYGAGSSYEQYF.

This chain joins TRBV5-6 and TRBJ1-2; 7 bases are shared with TRBD1. V was pared by 5 bases and J by 0 bases, with 4 bases of the junction left unmatched. CDR1 and CDR2 from the germline V gene are SGHDT and YYEEEE. This CDR3 contains 14 residues. CDR3 sequence (DNA): TGTGCCAGCAGGCGGGACAGTTCTAACTATGGCTACACCTTC. Its protein product is CASRRDSSNYGYTF.

The chain joins TRBV6-1 to TRBJ2-7; D is possibly TRBD2 (5 bases). Germline V gene lookup returns CDR1 MNHNS and CDR2 SASEGT. The V and J ends lost 8 bases and 0 bases respectively, with 11 bases between them. This CDR3 is built from 13 residues. The CDR3 region has the DNA TGTGCCAGCCAAAGCGGTTTCTCCTACGAGCAGTACTTC. Translated, it gives CASQSGFSYEQYF.

The chain employs TRBV6-4 and TRBJ2-3; the match to TRBD1 covers 8 bases. The CDR3 consists of 15 residues. CDR1 is MRHNA and CDR2 is SNTAGT in the germline V gene. Trimming took 4 bases from V and 0 from J; bases not matched to a gene: 3. The CDR3 spells CASSAQGGSTDTQYF. The CDR3 DNA reads as TGTGCCAGCAGTGCACAGGGGGGAAGCACAGATACGCAGTATTTT.

This sequence joins TRBV28 and TRBJ2-1; the match to TRBD2 covers 12 bases. CDR3 length: 14 residues. V dropped 5 bases and J dropped 6; count of bases not matched to a gene: 2. Germline CDR1 and CDR2: MDHEN and SYDVKM. The CDR3 DNA is TGTGCCAGCAGTGAGACTAGCGGGAGCAATGAGCAGTTCTTC. This encodes CASSETSGSNEQFF.

The chain couples TRBV5-1 to TRBJ2-1; 10 positions match TRBD2. The CDR3 totals 15 residues. The V gene end was trimmed by 3 bases and the J gene end by 8 bases; junction bases not matched to a gene: 8. Germline V gene lookup returns CDR1 SGHRS and CDR2 YFSETQ. The CDR3 nucleotides are TGCGCCAGCAGCTCGGGACTAGCGCAGCTCGATGAGCAGTTCTTC. Translation: CASSSGLAQLDEQFF. Full variable domain (missing parts from reference TRBV5-1 and TRBJ2-1): KAGVTQTPRYLIKTRGQQVTLSCSPISGHRSVSWYQQTPGQGLQFLFEYFSETQRNKGNFPGRFSGRQFSNSRSEMNVSTLELGDSALYLCASSSGLAQLDEQFFGPGTRLTVL.

The DNA of the CDR3 is TGTGCCAGCAGTGTACAGGGGTCCTATGGCTACACCTTC. This gives the protein CASSVQGSYGYTF. This chain uses TRBV6-1 with TRBJ1-2; 7 bases map to TRBD1. Per germline, CDR1 MNHNS and CDR2 SASEGT. V dropped 4 bases and J dropped 4; count of bases not matched to a gene: 3. This CDR3 is built from 13 residues.

V is TRBV4-1 and J is TRBJ2-6; weak D call: TRBD1 (5 bases). CDR1 is MGHRA and CDR2 is YSYEKL in the germline V gene. The CDR3 has 19 amino acids. Trimming took 0 bases from V and 0 from J, leaving 15 bases between them. As DNA, the CDR3 is TGCGCCAGCAGCCAAGAAGGGGCAGCCCCAGTCTCTGGGGCCAACGTCCTGACTTTC. The encoded protein is CASSQEGAAPVSGANVLTF.

This clone was detected a few times. The chain uses TRBV5-1 and TRBJ2-5, with TRBD1 matching 8 bases. This CDR3 has 15 amino acids. Germline V lookup: CDR1 SGHRS, CDR2 YFSETQ. V dropped 0 bases and J dropped 4; count of bases not matched to a gene: 5. The CDR3, as DNA: TGCGCCAGCAGCTTGGGGCGACAGGGGCGAGAGACCCAGTACTTC. Residues: CASSLGRQGRETQYF.